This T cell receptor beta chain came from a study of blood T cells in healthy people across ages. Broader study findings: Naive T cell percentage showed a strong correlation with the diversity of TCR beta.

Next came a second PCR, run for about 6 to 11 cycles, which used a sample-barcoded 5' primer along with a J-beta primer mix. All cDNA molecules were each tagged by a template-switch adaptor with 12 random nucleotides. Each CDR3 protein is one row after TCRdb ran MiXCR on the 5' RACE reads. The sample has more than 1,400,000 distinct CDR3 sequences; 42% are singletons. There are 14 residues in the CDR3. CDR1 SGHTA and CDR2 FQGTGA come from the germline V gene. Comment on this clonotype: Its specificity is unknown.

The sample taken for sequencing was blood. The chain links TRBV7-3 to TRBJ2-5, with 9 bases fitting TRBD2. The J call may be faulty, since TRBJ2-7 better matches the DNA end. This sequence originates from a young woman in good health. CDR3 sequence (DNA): TGTGCCAGCAGCTTCTTGCGGGGGGGGTACGAGCAGTACTTC. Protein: CASSFLRGGYEQYF.